This T cell receptor beta chain was documented in a study of blood T cell repertoires in COVID-19. Study in general: From T cells, B-cell-depleted T cells, or PBMCs came the material, which was cDNA or gDNA.

Original analysis: How many nucleated cells were present was estimated from reference gene primer amplification. The repertoire was sequenced with immunoSEQ multiplex PCR; TCRdb's copy has only in-frame clones and lacks some. That table supplies the V and J calls and clone size; D and trimming were determined from the DNA. There are almost 70,000 clones in the sample; 75% to 80% occur only once, and around 47% lies in the top ten. The origin of this receptor is a human donor in a cohort sampled during active COVID-19. Sequenced input: peripheral blood.

CDR3 nucleotides: TGTGCCAGCAGCTTGGGGGACACCCGTCTCTACGAGCAGTACTTC. It translates to CASSLGDTRLYEQYF. The rearrangement joins TRBV7-9 to TRBJ2-7, with D possibly being TRBD1 (6 bases). The V gene's germline CDR1 is SEHNR and CDR2 FQNEAQ (reference sequence). The CDR3 runs to 15 residues. The V end lost 3 bases, the J end lost 3 bases, and 15 bases lay between the germline ends.